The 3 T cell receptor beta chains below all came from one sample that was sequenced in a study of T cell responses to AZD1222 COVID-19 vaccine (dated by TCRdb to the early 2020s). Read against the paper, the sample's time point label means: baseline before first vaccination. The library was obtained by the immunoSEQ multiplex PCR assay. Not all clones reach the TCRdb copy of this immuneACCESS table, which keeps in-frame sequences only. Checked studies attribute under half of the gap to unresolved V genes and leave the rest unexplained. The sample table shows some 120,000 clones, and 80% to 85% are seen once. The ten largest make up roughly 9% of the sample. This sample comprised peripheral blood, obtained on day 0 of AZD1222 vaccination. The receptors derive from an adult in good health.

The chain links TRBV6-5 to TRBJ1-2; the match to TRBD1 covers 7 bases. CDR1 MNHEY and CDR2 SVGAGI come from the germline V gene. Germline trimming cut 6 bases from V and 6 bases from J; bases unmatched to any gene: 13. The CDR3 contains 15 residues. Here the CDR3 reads CASRPQDRVLNGYTF. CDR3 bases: TGTGCCAGCAGGCCTCAAGACAGGGTATTAAATGGCTACACCTTC.

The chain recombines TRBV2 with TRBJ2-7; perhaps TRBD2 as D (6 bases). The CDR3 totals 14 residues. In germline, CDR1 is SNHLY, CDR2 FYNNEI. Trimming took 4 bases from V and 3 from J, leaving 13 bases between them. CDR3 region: CASSGDSGVYEQYF. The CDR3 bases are TGTGCCAGCAGTGGGGATAGCGGAGTCTACGAGCAGTACTTC.

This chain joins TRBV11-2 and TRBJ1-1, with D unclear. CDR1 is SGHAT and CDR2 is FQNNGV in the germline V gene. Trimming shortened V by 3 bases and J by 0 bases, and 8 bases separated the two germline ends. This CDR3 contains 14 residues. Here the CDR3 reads CASSFNTLNTEAFF. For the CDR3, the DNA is TGTGCCAGCAGCTTTAACACATTGAACACTGAAGCTTTCTTT.